This note documents a single TCR beta chain sequence. These data originate in a study of blood T cell repertoires in COVID-19. Study-level background: There were acute and convalescent COVID-19 samples, and they came from the United States, Italy and Spain.

The CDR3 is 13 residues long. V dropped 2 bases and J dropped 6 bases, with 8 bases sitting between them. Per germline, CDR1 MDHEN and CDR2 SYDVKM. Per the authors' pipeline: Amplification from reference gene primers served as the basis for estimated nucleated cell counts. The method was immunoSEQ multiplex PCR; TCRdb's version includes in-frame clones alone and lacks a portion of them. Clone size and the V and J calls come from that table; the DNA yielded D and trimming. Here the sample spans roughly 62,000 clones, approximately 86% being singletons. This chain connects TRBV28 to TRBJ1-5; possibly TRBD1 for D (5 bases). The sequence derives from a human donor with acute or convalescent COVID-19. The donor label of this sample is uncertain. Material for sequencing was peripheral blood. Written as DNA, the CDR3 is TGTGCCAGCAGTTTAGGGGGGTTTCAGCCCCAGCATTTT. Protein: CASSLGGFQPQHF.